This TCR beta chain was recovered during a study of blood T cell repertoires in COVID-19. Turning to the study itself: There were acute and convalescent COVID-19 samples, and they came from the United States, Italy and Spain. Sources were T cells, B-cell-depleted T cells, or PBMCs; the material itself was cDNA or gDNA.

The V end lost 7 bases, the J end lost 4 bases, and 17 bases lay between the germline ends. This CDR3 has 14 residues. From germline, CDR1 is SGHNT and CDR2 YYREEE (reference sequence). How the authors handled the data: Amplification from reference gene primers served as the basis for estimated nucleated cell counts. Sequenced by immunoSEQ multiplex PCR; TCRdb stores in-frame clones only, minus some. That table gives V, J and clone size, and the DNA gave D and trimming. The sample lists around 200,000 clones, 70% to 90% occurring once. The sequence came from a man in his sixties or seventies with active or convalescent COVID-19. The chain carries TRBV5-4 and TRBJ1-2, with D hard to call. The specimen sequenced was peripheral blood. In DNA, the CDR3 is TGTGCCAGCCACCTCGGGTCTGCAAGCTATGGCTACACCTTC. As protein: CASHLGSASYGYTF. The variable domain in full, with the rest retrieved from reference TRBV5-4 and TRBJ1-2, is ETGVTQSPTHLIKTRGQQVTLRCSSQSGHNTVSWYQQALGQGPQFIFQYYREEENGRGNFPPRFSGLQFPNYSSELNVNALELDDSALYLCASHLGSASYGYTFGSGTRLTVV.